The 22 T cell receptor beta chains below were found in one sample sequenced in a study of blood T cell repertoires in COVID-19. The repertoire was sequenced with immunoSEQ multiplex PCR; TCRdb's copy has only in-frame clones and lacks some. The data hold 90,000 to 150,000 clones, with approximately 81% observed a single time. The sample taken for sequencing was peripheral blood. All receptors come from a man between 60 and 70 years old with acute or convalescent COVID-19.

The CDR3 reads CASSLEGTGSEKLFF. CDR3 in DNA: TGTGCCAGCAGCTTAGAGGGGACAGGGAGTGAAAAACTGTTTTTT. V and J are TRBV7-9 and TRBJ1-4, with 9 bases that match TRBD1. There are 15 residues in the CDR3. CDR1 SEHNR and CDR2 FQNEAQ come from the germline V gene (reference sequence). V was clipped by 1 base and J by 7 bases; unmatched bases: 4.

The chain combines TRBV6-5 with TRBJ1-5; D gene ambiguous. The germline V gene has CDR1 MNHEY and CDR2 SVGAGI. The CDR3 has 16 amino acids. Trimming took 0 bases from V and 0 from J, leaving 9 bases between them. The CDR3 bases are TGTGCCAGCAGTTACTCAACAGTCTATAGCAATCAGCCCCAGCATTTT. Its protein product is CASSYSTVYSNQPQHF.

The chain has TRBV30 and TRBJ2-6, with D perhaps TRBD2 (5 bases). Germline V gene lookup returns CDR1 GTSNPN and CDR2 SVGIG (reference sequence). The CDR3 sequence is 17 residues long. Between the trimmed V and J ends, which lost 0 bases and 2 bases, there was a span of 14 bases. The CDR3 spells CAWSVPRGSPGANVLTF. The CDR3 nucleotides read TGTGCCTGGAGTGTACCTCGAGGGTCCCCTGGGGCCAACGTCCTGACTTTC.

The chain carries TRBV6-5 and TRBJ2-1, with 7 bases fitting TRBD1. Looked up from germline, CDR1 is MNHEY and CDR2 is SVGAGI. V was pared by 6 bases and J by 10 bases, with 6 bases of the junction left unmatched. The CDR3 sequence is 12 residues long. For the CDR3, the DNA is TGTGCCAGCAGAGGGGGCCGCCCGGAGCAGTTCTTC. Amino acid sequence: CASRGGRPEQFF.

The gene calls are TRBV12-3 or TRBV12-4 and TRBJ1-6; D not resolved. This CDR3 contains 12 residues. Trimming took 3 bases from V and 10 from J, leaving 7 bases between them. The CDR3 sequence is CASSFEGSPLHF. The CDR3 bases are TGTGCCAGCAGTTTTGAGGGATCACCCCTCCACTTT.

This clone turned up a few times. The chain has TRBV19 and TRBJ1-5; D not certain. This CDR3 region has 13 residues. CDR1 LNHDA and CDR2 SQIVND come from the germline V gene (reference sequence). The V and J ends lost 0 bases and 5 bases respectively, with 5 bases between them. The CDR3 sequence: CASSIDIYQPQHF. DNA for the CDR3: TGTGCCAGTAGTATAGACATTTATCAGCCCCAGCATTTT.

The chain joins TRBV27 to TRBJ2-1; 10 bases map to TRBD1. The trim removed 6 bases at V and 5 bases at J, leaving 7 bases unmatched. Germline loops: CDR1 MNHEY, CDR2 SMNVEV (reference sequence). This CDR3 contains 15 residues. CDR3 amino acids: CASRTPGQGNNEQFF. The CDR3, as DNA: TGTGCCAGCAGAACTCCGGGACAGGGGAACAATGAGCAGTTCTTC.

The chain is built from TRBV28 and TRBJ2-1, with D maybe TRBD2 (6 bases). The CDR3 has 14 residues. Deletions cut 7 bases from V and 4 bases from J, with 14 bases between. CDR1 MDHEN and CDR2 SYDVKM come from the germline V gene. CDR3 residues: CASNLGTAYNEQFF. The CDR3 region has the DNA TGTGCCAGCAATTTGGGGACTGCGTACAATGAGCAGTTCTTC.

The V and J genes are TRBV10-3 and TRBJ2-7; 9 nucleotides align to TRBD1. Trimming at V came to 2 bases and at J to 4 bases, leaving 0 bases not matched to a gene. Per germline, CDR1 ENHRY and CDR2 SYGVKD. The CDR3 covers 13 residues. The DNA of the CDR3 is TGTGCCATCAGTGAGGGACAGGGGTACGAGCAGTACTTC. Translating gives CAISEGQGYEQYF.

The chain carries TRBV9 and TRBJ1-2, with a tentative D call TRBD1 (5 bases). Germline CDR1 is SGDLS and CDR2 is YYNGEE. V lost 6 bases and J 6 bases, leaving 21 bases between the germline ends. The CDR3 extends over 15 amino acids. This chain's CDR3 is CASNLGGKEDNGYTF. The CDR3 DNA sequence: TGTGCCAGCAACCTCGGGGGGAAGGAGGATAATGGCTACACCTTC. Based on the CDR3 plus reference TRBV9 and TRBJ1-2, the full variable domain is DSGVTQTPKHLITATGQRVTLRCSPRSGDLSVYWYQQSLDQGLQFLIQYYNGEERAKGNILERFSAQQFPDLHSELNLSSLELGDSALYFCASNLGGKEDNGYTFGSGTRLTVV.

The rearrangement links TRBV28 to TRBJ2-7; D might be TRBD1 (5 bases). The CDR3 contains 14 residues. V was clipped by 6 bases and J by 2 bases, with 14 bases between them. Germline CDR1 MDHEN, CDR2 SYDVKM. The CDR3 loop is CASSATESPYEQYF. As DNA, the CDR3 is TGTGCCAGCAGCGCGACAGAGTCCCCCTACGAGCAGTACTTC.

The chain links TRBV6-1 to TRBJ1-3; perhaps TRBD1 as D (6 bases). This CDR3 has 15 residues. Germline V gene lookup returns CDR1 MNHNS and CDR2 SASEGT. Trimming removed 1 base from V and 2 bases from J, with 9 bases in between. DNA for the CDR3: TGTGCCAGCAGTGAAGGAGACAGGACTGGAAACACCATATATTTT. It translates to CASSEGDRTGNTIYF.

V usage is TRBV10-3 and J usage is TRBJ2-2; 7 bases are shared with TRBD1. With 6 bases clipped from V and 1 base from J, the junction kept 5 bases outside the gene matches. CDR1 is ENHRY and CDR2 is SYGVKD in the germline V gene. The CDR3 loop spans 15 amino acids. CDR3 nucleotides: TGTGCCATCAGCACGGGACAGTTGAACACCGGGGAGCTGTTTTTT. Translated, it gives CAISTGQLNTGELFF.

CDR3 protein: CASSLQRRQGHGYTF. CDR3 DNA sequence: TGTGCCAGCAGCTTACAGAGGAGACAGGGACATGGCTACACCTTC. The chain joins TRBV7-2 to TRBJ1-2, with 7 bases lining up with TRBD1. Germline assignment: CDR1 SGHTA and CDR2 FQGNSA. Trimming removed 2 bases from V and 6 bases from J; junction bases left unmatched: 9. The CDR3 has 15 residues.

The genes are TRBV2 and TRBJ2-7; 8 nucleotides agree with TRBD1. Germline loops: CDR1 SNHLY, CDR2 FYNNEI. The V and J ends lost 3 bases and 3 bases, in that order; junction bases with no gene match: 4. The CDR3 covers 14 residues. The CDR3 spells CASSEQDRVYEQYF. In DNA, the CDR3 is TGTGCCAGCAGTGAGCAGGACAGGGTCTACGAGCAGTACTTC.

This clone was recorded a few times. V and J are TRBV19 and TRBJ1-5, with 8 bases identical to TRBD1. Trimming took 5 bases from V and 4 from J; bases not matched to a gene: 4. The CDR3 length is 14 residues. Germline-derived CDR1 and CDR2 are LNHDA and SQIVND (reference sequence). This chain's CDR3 is CASSGQGWNQPQHF. CDR3 nucleotide sequence: TGTGCCAGTAGTGGACAGGGTTGGAATCAGCCCCAGCATTTT. Full variable domain (rest looked up from reference TRBV19 and TRBJ1-5): DGGITQSPKYLFRKEGQNVTLSCEQNLNHDAMYWYRQDPGQGLRLIYYSQIVNDFQKGDIAEGYSVSREKKESFPLTVTSAQKNPTAFYLCASSGQGWNQPQHFGDGTRLSIL.

J is TRBJ2-7 and V is TRBV11-2, with a weak D call TRBD1 (7 bases). The CDR3 length is 14 residues. The germline gives CDR1 SGHAT, CDR2 FQNNGV. V lost 4 bases to trimming and J lost 0 bases, with 10 bases between them. CDR3 sequence (DNA): TGTGCCAGCAGCTCTCAGGGGGGCTCCTACGAGCAGTACTTC. This sequence encodes CASSSQGGSYEQYF.

The chain links TRBV28 to TRBJ1-3; perhaps TRBD1 as D (6 bases). Germline CDR1 is MDHEN and CDR2 is SYDVKM. V was cut by 2 bases and J by 0 bases, with 8 bases left in between. The CDR3 runs to 15 residues. The CDR3 here is CASSLAGASGNTIYF. The DNA for the CDR3 is TGTGCCAGCAGTTTAGCAGGGGCCTCTGGAAACACCATATATTTT.

V usage is TRBV19 and J usage is TRBJ1-3; 7 nucleotides agree with TRBD1. Trimming at V came to 9 bases and at J to 3 bases, leaving 5 bases not matched to a gene. Germline assignment: CDR1 LNHDA and CDR2 SQIVND (reference sequence). The CDR3 has 13 amino acids. The DNA of the CDR3 is TGTGCCAGCCGCCGGGACAGTGGAAACACCATATATTTT. It translates to CASRRDSGNTIYF.

The CDR3 bases are TGTGCCAGCAGTATCCGGACAGGGAATCAGCCCCAGCATTTT. This encodes CASSIRTGNQPQHF. The V call is TRBV28, the J call TRBJ1-5, with TRBD1 matching 8 bases. Germline CDR1 and CDR2: MDHEN and SYDVKM. The CDR3 runs to 14 residues. V lost 5 bases, J lost 4 bases, and 4 bases stayed unmatched. Full variable domain (remainder filled in from reference TRBV28 and TRBJ1-5): DVKVTQSSRYLVKRTGEKVFLECVQDMDHENMFWYRQDPGLGLRLIYFSYDVKMKEKGDIPEGYSVSREKKERFSLILESASTNQTSMYLCASSIRTGNQPQHFGDGTRLSIL.

This chain links TRBV24-1 with TRBJ2-2, with 11 bases matching TRBD1. The CDR3 has 13 residues. CDR1 and CDR2 from the germline V gene are KGHDR and SFDVKD. Unmatched junction bases numbered 6, after V lost 12 bases and J lost 7 bases. The CDR3 spells CASDRGPGGELFF. The CDR3 nucleotides read TGTGCCTCGGACAGGGGGCCGGGCGGGGAGCTGTTTTTT.

This chain joins TRBV27 and TRBJ1-6, with 7 bases aligning to TRBD1. V was clipped by 8 bases and J by 8 bases; unmatched bases: 3. The CDR3 is made up of 12 amino acids. Germline V CDR1 and CDR2: MNHEY, SMNVEV (reference sequence). CDR3 bases: TGTGCCAGCCGAACAGGGGATTCACCCCTCCACTTT. Its translation: CASRTGDSPLHF.